The rows below give T cell receptor beta chains drawn from one sample of a study of blood T cell repertoires in COVID-19. Profiled with immunoSEQ multiplex PCR; TCRdb holds only in-frame clones, not every one. Of 60,000 to 70,000 clones in the sample, roughly 76% are singletons; the top ten hold about 50%. The sample comprised peripheral blood. Receptors originate from a woman over 75 with acute or convalescent COVID-19. Both conserved end residues are part of each CDR3. Each record gives: J gene, D gene, CDR3 length, clone size, V gene, CDR3 protein, CDR3 DNA. The D gene is left open where the match is weak. Clone size appears in some rows only: once, few, many, or a class for an expanded clone.

j_call: TRBJ2-1
d_call: -
cdr3_length: 16
clone_size: -
v_call: TRBV11-2
cdr3_aa: CASSPSLEAGYNEQFF
cdr3_nt: TGTGCCAGCAGCCCCAGTCTGGAGGCCGGTTACAATGAGCAGTTCTTC

j_call: TRBJ2-2
d_call: -
cdr3_length: 15
clone_size: -
v_call: TRBV7-9
cdr3_aa: CASTNRAWDTGELFF
cdr3_nt: TGTGCCAGCACCAACAGGGCCTGGGACACCGGGGAGCTGTTTTTT

j_call: TRBJ1-1
d_call: TRBD1
cdr3_length: 15
clone_size: -
v_call: TRBV2
cdr3_aa: CASSGGTVMNTEAFF
cdr3_nt: TGTGCCAGCAGTGGGGGGACAGTCATGAACACTGAAGCTTTCTTT

j_call: TRBJ2-7
d_call: -
cdr3_length: 12
clone_size: many
v_call: TRBV27
cdr3_aa: CASSLFRDEQYF
cdr3_nt: TGTGCCAGCAGTTTATTTCGTGACGAGCAGTACTTC

j_call: TRBJ2-5
d_call: TRBD2
cdr3_length: 15
clone_size: few
v_call: TRBV10-3
cdr3_aa: CAISERPGGEETQYF
cdr3_nt: TGTGCCATCAGTGAAAGGCCTGGGGGGGAAGAGACCCAGTACTTC

j_call: TRBJ2-7
d_call: TRBD2
cdr3_length: 15
clone_size: -
v_call: TRBV28
cdr3_aa: CASSFGAGGPYEQYF
cdr3_nt: TGTGCCAGCAGTTTTGGCGCGGGAGGTCCCTACGAGCAGTACTTC

j_call: TRBJ2-1
d_call: -
cdr3_length: 16
clone_size: -
v_call: TRBV27
cdr3_aa: CASSPGQSKSYNEQFF
cdr3_nt: TGTGCCAGCAGTCCTGGACAATCCAAATCATACAATGAGCAGTTCTTC

j_call: TRBJ1-1
d_call: -
cdr3_length: 14
clone_size: once
v_call: TRBV18
cdr3_aa: CASSPTGWDTEAFF
cdr3_nt: TGTGCCAGCTCACCCACAGGGTGGGACACTGAAGCTTTCTTT

j_call: TRBJ2-5
d_call: -
cdr3_length: 11
clone_size: -
v_call: TRBV5-1
cdr3_aa: CASSPGETQYF
cdr3_nt: TGCGCCAGCAGCCCCGGAGAGACCCAGTACTTC

j_call: TRBJ2-7
d_call: -
cdr3_length: 14
clone_size: once
v_call: TRBV7-6
cdr3_aa: CASSPRQSSYEQYF
cdr3_nt: TGTGCCAGCAGCCCTAGGCAGAGCTCCTACGAGCAGTACTTC

j_call: TRBJ2-1
d_call: TRBD2
cdr3_length: 15
clone_size: few
v_call: TRBV7-3
cdr3_aa: CASSLLASGSDEQFF
cdr3_nt: TGTGCCAGCAGCTTATTGGCTAGCGGGAGCGATGAGCAGTTCTTC

j_call: TRBJ2-3
d_call: -
cdr3_length: 13
clone_size: -
v_call: TRBV28
cdr3_aa: CASANIYPDTQYF
cdr3_nt: TGTGCCAGCGCGAATATCTATCCAGATACGCAGTATTTT

j_call: TRBJ1-1
d_call: TRBD1
cdr3_length: 14
clone_size: -
v_call: TRBV28
cdr3_aa: CASSSPGQGVVAFF
cdr3_nt: TGTGCCAGCAGTTCCCCTGGACAGGGCGTAGTGGCTTTCTTT

j_call: TRBJ1-3
d_call: -
cdr3_length: 12
clone_size: -
v_call: TRBV30
cdr3_aa: CAWSTEGNTIYF
cdr3_nt: TGTGCCTGGAGTACGGAGGGAAACACCATATATTTT

j_call: TRBJ1-1
d_call: -
cdr3_length: 11
clone_size: -
v_call: TRBV6-5
cdr3_aa: CASRQGTEAFF
cdr3_nt: TGTGCCAGCAGGCAGGGGACTGAAGCTTTCTTT

j_call: TRBJ1-5
d_call: TRBD1
cdr3_length: 15
clone_size: -
v_call: TRBV28
cdr3_aa: CASSYGTGEGQPQHF
cdr3_nt: TGTGCCAGCAGTTACGGGACAGGGGAGGGTCAGCCCCAGCATTTT

j_call: TRBJ1-2
d_call: TRBD1
cdr3_length: 14
clone_size: -
v_call: TRBV19
cdr3_aa: CASSQGQGFYGYTF
cdr3_nt: TGTGCCAGTTCCCAGGGACAGGGTTTCTATGGCTACACCTTC

j_call: TRBJ2-6
d_call: -
cdr3_length: 15
clone_size: -
v_call: TRBV2
cdr3_aa: CASSGSRSGANVLTF
cdr3_nt: TGTGCCAGCAGCGGGTCTCGCTCTGGGGCCAACGTCCTGACTTTC

j_call: TRBJ1-1
d_call: -
cdr3_length: 17
clone_size: -
v_call: TRBV28
cdr3_aa: CATSPLGARGMNTEAFF
cdr3_nt: TGTGCCACTTCCCCCCTCGGGGCTCGCGGGATGAACACTGAAGCTTTCTTT

j_call: TRBJ2-7
d_call: -
cdr3_length: 15
clone_size: -
v_call: TRBV21-1
cdr3_aa: CASSKVTGVIYEQYF
cdr3_nt: TGTGCCAGCAGCAAAGTGACAGGGGTCATATACGAGCAGTACTTC

j_call: TRBJ2-7
d_call: TRBD2
cdr3_length: 13
clone_size: -
v_call: TRBV11-2
cdr3_aa: CASSPGRDYEQYF
cdr3_nt: TGTGCCAGCAGCCCAGGGAGGGACTACGAGCAGTACTTC

j_call: TRBJ2-7
d_call: -
cdr3_length: 11
clone_size: -
v_call: TRBV12-3/TRBV12-4
cdr3_aa: CASSYGYEQYF
cdr3_nt: TGTGCCAGCAGTTACGGTTACGAGCAGTACTTC

j_call: TRBJ1-1
d_call: -
cdr3_length: 13
clone_size: -
v_call: TRBV24-1
cdr3_aa: CATMGEGTGEAFF
cdr3_nt: TGTGCCACCATGGGAGAGGGAACGGGTGAAGCTTTCTTT

j_call: TRBJ2-7
d_call: TRBD1
cdr3_length: 15
clone_size: -
v_call: TRBV13
cdr3_aa: CASSLMDRGGYEQYF
cdr3_nt: TGTGCCAGCAGCTTAATGGACAGGGGAGGATACGAGCAGTACTTC

j_call: TRBJ2-1
d_call: -
cdr3_length: 16
clone_size: -
v_call: TRBV7-3
cdr3_aa: CASSQMRSGEYNEQFF
cdr3_nt: TGTGCCAGCAGCCAAATGCGGTCGGGGGAATACAATGAGCAGTTCTTC

j_call: TRBJ2-2
d_call: TRBD1
cdr3_length: 16
clone_size: -
v_call: TRBV4-2
cdr3_aa: CASSEEGQAPGGELFF
cdr3_nt: TGTGCCAGCAGCGAAGAGGGACAGGCCCCGGGCGGGGAGCTGTTTTTT

j_call: TRBJ2-2
d_call: TRBD2
cdr3_length: 14
clone_size: -
v_call: TRBV29-1
cdr3_aa: CSVGSGKGTGELFF
cdr3_nt: TGCAGCGTCGGCAGCGGGAAAGGCACCGGGGAGCTGTTTTTT

j_call: TRBJ2-3
d_call: -
cdr3_length: 14
clone_size: once
v_call: TRBV2
cdr3_aa: CASSPRLTTDTQYF
cdr3_nt: TGTGCCAGCAGTCCGAGACTGACCACAGATACGCAGTATTTT

j_call: TRBJ2-5
d_call: TRBD1
cdr3_length: 17
clone_size: few
v_call: TRBV24-1
cdr3_aa: CATSDHSGTAYQETQYF
cdr3_nt: TGTGCCACCAGTGATCACTCCGGGACAGCGTACCAAGAGACCCAGTACTTC

j_call: TRBJ2-2
d_call: -
cdr3_length: 13
clone_size: medium-sized
v_call: TRBV28
cdr3_aa: CASSLRGPGELFF
cdr3_nt: TGTGCCAGCAGTCTCCGAGGCCCCGGGGAGCTGTTTTTT

j_call: TRBJ2-1
d_call: TRBD2
cdr3_length: 17
clone_size: -
v_call: TRBV28
cdr3_aa: CASRRLAWNLTPNEQFF
cdr3_nt: TGTGCCAGCAGAAGACTAGCGTGGAACCTTACTCCAAATGAGCAGTTCTTC

j_call: TRBJ1-1
d_call: -
cdr3_length: 13
clone_size: -
v_call: TRBV28
cdr3_aa: CASSLSGFTEAFF
cdr3_nt: TGTGCCAGCAGTTTATCCGGGTTTACTGAAGCTTTCTTT

j_call: TRBJ2-5
d_call: TRBD1
cdr3_length: 16
clone_size: once
v_call: TRBV7-7
cdr3_aa: CASSPATGGFQETQYF
cdr3_nt: TGTGCTAGCAGCCCAGCGACAGGGGGATTCCAAGAGACCCAGTACTTC

j_call: TRBJ1-1
d_call: TRBD1
cdr3_length: 13
clone_size: -
v_call: TRBV6-5
cdr3_aa: CASSDGQGARAFF
cdr3_nt: TGTGCCAGCAGCGATGGACAGGGGGCGCGAGCTTTCTTT

j_call: TRBJ2-1
d_call: -
cdr3_length: 13
clone_size: -
v_call: TRBV30
cdr3_aa: CAWRGRGGNEQFF
cdr3_nt: TGTGCCTGGAGGGGCAGGGGCGGTAATGAGCAGTTCTTC

j_call: TRBJ1-2
d_call: -
cdr3_length: 14
clone_size: -
v_call: TRBV4-2
cdr3_aa: CASSQDRGIYGYTF
cdr3_nt: TGTGCCAGCAGCCAAGACCGCGGGATCTATGGCTACACCTTC

j_call: TRBJ1-3
d_call: TRBD1
cdr3_length: 16
clone_size: -
v_call: TRBV5-1
cdr3_aa: CASSPVRTGSGNTIYF
cdr3_nt: TGCGCCAGCAGTCCTGTCAGGACAGGCTCTGGAAACACCATATATTTT

j_call: TRBJ2-7
d_call: TRBD2
cdr3_length: 18
clone_size: -
v_call: TRBV7-8
cdr3_aa: CASSSEGLAGGRPYEQYF
cdr3_nt: TGTGCCAGCAGCTCCGAAGGACTAGCGGGAGGGCGACCTTACGAGCAGTACTTC

j_call: TRBJ1-3
d_call: -
cdr3_length: 13
clone_size: once
v_call: TRBV6-5
cdr3_aa: CASSDNYGNTIYF
cdr3_nt: TGTGCCAGCTCGGACAACTACGGAAACACCATATATTTT

j_call: TRBJ2-7
d_call: TRBD1
cdr3_length: 13
clone_size: -
v_call: TRBV2
cdr3_aa: CASSGTGAYEQYF
cdr3_nt: TGTGCCAGCAGTGGGACAGGGGCCTACGAGCAGTACTTC

j_call: TRBJ2-7
d_call: TRBD2
cdr3_length: 13
clone_size: once
v_call: TRBV19
cdr3_aa: CARWEGREAEQYF
cdr3_nt: TGTGCCAGATGGGAGGGACGGGAGGCCGAGCAGTACTTC

j_call: TRBJ2-7
d_call: TRBD2
cdr3_length: 15
clone_size: -
v_call: TRBV28
cdr3_aa: CASSAAGGGKYEQYF
cdr3_nt: TGTGCCAGCAGTGCCGCCGGGGGGGGAAAGTACGAGCAGTACTTC

j_call: TRBJ1-1
d_call: -
cdr3_length: 14
clone_size: few
v_call: TRBV6-5
cdr3_aa: CASSSVQRGAEAFF
cdr3_nt: TGTGCCAGCAGCTCGGTGCAGCGAGGCGCTGAAGCTTTCTTT

j_call: TRBJ1-5
d_call: -
cdr3_length: 17
clone_size: -
v_call: TRBV3-1/TRBV3-2
cdr3_aa: CASSPGVYGYSNQPQHF
cdr3_nt: TGTGCCAGCAGCCCGGGAGTCTACGGGTATAGCAATCAGCCCCAGCATTTT

j_call: TRBJ2-6
d_call: -
cdr3_length: 15
clone_size: once
v_call: TRBV2
cdr3_aa: CASSRQSSGANVLTF
cdr3_nt: TGTGCCAGCAGCCGACAGAGCTCTGGGGCCAACGTCCTGACTTTC

j_call: TRBJ2-1
d_call: TRBD1
cdr3_length: 14
clone_size: -
v_call: TRBV6-4
cdr3_aa: CASSAWDRGNEQFF
cdr3_nt: TGTGCCAGCAGTGCCTGGGACAGGGGGAATGAGCAGTTCTTC

j_call: TRBJ1-4
d_call: -
cdr3_length: 14
clone_size: -
v_call: TRBV6-2/TRBV6-3
cdr3_aa: CASSYSVQGYKLFF
cdr3_nt: TGTGCCAGCAGTTACTCGGTTCAGGGGTACAAACTGTTTTTT

j_call: TRBJ2-1
d_call: -
cdr3_length: 15
clone_size: -
v_call: TRBV7-6
cdr3_aa: CASSPRDTKGNEQFF
cdr3_nt: TGTGCCAGCAGCCCCCGGGACACAAAGGGCAATGAGCAGTTCTTC

j_call: TRBJ2-1
d_call: TRBD1
cdr3_length: 15
clone_size: -
v_call: TRBV7-2
cdr3_aa: CASAAQGAFYNEQFF
cdr3_nt: TGTGCCAGCGCGGCACAGGGGGCGTTTTACAATGAGCAGTTCTTC

j_call: TRBJ2-7
d_call: -
cdr3_length: 14
clone_size: once
v_call: TRBV11-1
cdr3_aa: CASSPQVSSYEQYF
cdr3_nt: TGTGCCAGCAGCCCTCAAGTCAGCTCCTACGAGCAGTACTTC

j_call: TRBJ2-7
d_call: TRBD1
cdr3_length: 16
clone_size: -
v_call: TRBV13
cdr3_aa: CASSLRLGQGAGEQYF
cdr3_nt: TGTGCCAGCAGCTTAAGGCTTGGACAGGGGGCGGGCGAGCAGTACTTC

j_call: TRBJ2-2
d_call: TRBD1
cdr3_length: 17
clone_size: once
v_call: TRBV3-1/TRBV3-2
cdr3_aa: CASSTRSGTANTGELFF
cdr3_nt: TGTGCCAGCAGCACTCGCTCCGGGACAGCGAACACCGGGGAGCTGTTTTTT